The table lists the clone carrying this T cell receptor beta chain with a few counts. Its specificity is not known. This specimen comes from a study of cytomegalovirus exposure and HLA in healthy donors. PCR was performed using 60 Vbeta and 13 Jbeta primers. The protocol was immunoSEQ multiplex PCR, while the TCRdb copy is restricted to in-frame clones and leaves out a portion. The sample has around 140,000 clones; around four fifths are singletons. General study results and limits: The authors later linked a missense DCLRE1C variant to TCR beta V- and J-gene trimming.

The receptor's source is a middle-aged man in good health and CMV-seronegative. The sequenced sample consisted of PBMCs.

CDR3 nucleotide sequence: TGTGCCAGTAGTAGAGGGACAGGGATTGGTCAGCCCCAGCATTTT. Protein: CASSRGTGIGQPQHF. This chain uses TRBV19 with TRBJ1-5; 9 bases align to TRBD1. The V and J ends lost 4 bases and 6 bases, in that order; junction bases with no gene match: 7. Germline V gene data show CDR1 as LNHDA and CDR2 as SQIVND (reference sequence). This CDR3 is built from 15 residues.